The rows below give T cell receptor beta chains drawn from one sample of a study of T cells in Graves' hyperthyroidism and ophthalmopathy. TCRdb re-analysed the multiplex PCR reads in MiXCR, keeping a single row per CDR3 protein. The data contain around 500,000 distinct CDR3 sequences, 14% of them singletons. What was sequenced was blood. Receptor source: a woman in her thirties or forties with Graves' hyperthyroidism. CDR3s include the opening cysteine and the closing phenylalanine or tryptophan. Fields, in order: D gene, clone size, V gene, J gene, CDR3 protein, CDR3 DNA. A D gene is named only where the DNA matches it firmly. Clone size is shown for a subset of rows, as once, few, many or a class of expanded clone.

D gene: .
clone size: many
V gene: TRBV3-1
J gene: TRBJ2-5
CDR3 protein: CASNAGQKQETQYF
CDR3 DNA: TGTGCCAGCAATGCGGGACAGAAACAAGAGACCCAGTACTTC

D gene: TRBD1
clone size: few
V gene: TRBV7-6
J gene: TRBJ1-4
CDR3 protein: CASSLELGGATNEKLFF
CDR3 DNA: TGTGCCAGCAGCTTAGAGTTAGGGGGCGCAACTAATGAAAAACTGTTTTTT

D gene: .
clone size: many
V gene: TRBV7-2
J gene: TRBJ2-1
CDR3 protein: CASSLGRINEQFF
CDR3 DNA: TGTGCCAGCAGCTTAGGGCGCATCAATGAGCAGTTCTTC

D gene: .
clone size: many
V gene: TRBV12-3/TRBV12-4
J gene: TRBJ1-5
CDR3 protein: CASSLQGLFQPQHF
CDR3 DNA: TGTGCCAGCAGTCTACAGGGTTTATTTCAGCCCCAGCATTTT

D gene: .
clone size: .
V gene: TRBV12-3/TRBV12-4
J gene: TRBJ2-5
CDR3 protein: CASSLGLAVTQETQYF
CDR3 DNA: TGTGCCAGCAGTTTAGGGTTAGCGGTGACCCAAGAGACCCAGTACTTC

D gene: TRBD1
clone size: .
V gene: TRBV19
J gene: TRBJ2-6
CDR3 protein: CASSMGGTGSSGANVLTF
CDR3 DNA: TGTGCCAGTAGTATGGGGGGGACAGGGTCCTCTGGGGCCAACGTCCTGACTTTC

D gene: TRBD1
clone size: few
V gene: TRBV9
J gene: TRBJ1-2
CDR3 protein: CASSPKGGPGEGYTF
CDR3 DNA: TGTGCCAGCAGCCCAAAAGGGGGCCCTGGGGAGGGCTACACCTTC

D gene: TRBD1
clone size: many
V gene: TRBV7-6
J gene: TRBJ2-3
CDR3 protein: CAGSLRQGLSDTQYF
CDR3 DNA: TGTGCCGGCAGCTTGCGACAGGGTTTGTCAGATACGCAGTATTTT

D gene: TRBD1
clone size: many
V gene: TRBV28
J gene: TRBJ2-1
CDR3 protein: CASSLRGTGSSEQFF
CDR3 DNA: TGTGCCAGCAGTTTAAGGGGGACAGGGTCGTCTGAGCAGTTCTTC

D gene: TRBD1
clone size: many
V gene: TRBV20-1
J gene: TRBJ2-7
CDR3 protein: CSANPGQIPGQRVTYEQYF
CDR3 DNA: TGCAGTGCTAACCCCGGGCAAATACCGGGACAGAGGGTAACCTACGAGCAGTACTTC

D gene: .
clone size: .
V gene: TRBV28
J gene: TRBJ1-2
CDR3 protein: CASSLSGADGYTF
CDR3 DNA: TGTGCCAGCAGTTTGTCGGGGGCAGATGGCTACACCTTC

D gene: .
clone size: .
V gene: TRBV15
J gene: TRBJ2-3
CDR3 protein: CATSTLSPDTQYF
CDR3 DNA: TGTGCCACCAGCACCTTATCCCCAGATACGCAGTATTTT

D gene: TRBD1
clone size: .
V gene: TRBV5-8
J gene: TRBJ2-2
CDR3 protein: CASSFPTGMNTGELFF
CDR3 DNA: TGTGCCAGCAGCTTCCCGACAGGGATGAACACCGGGGAGCTGTTTTTT

D gene: .
clone size: .
V gene: TRBV19
J gene: TRBJ2-3
CDR3 protein: CASRASATDTQYF
CDR3 DNA: TGTGCCAGTAGAGCCAGCGCCACAGATACGCAGTATTTT

D gene: TRBD2
clone size: .
V gene: TRBV5-1
J gene: TRBJ2-3
CDR3 protein: CASSLQGLAADTQYF
CDR3 DNA: TGCGCCAGCAGCTTGCAAGGACTAGCAGCAGATACGCAGTATTTT

D gene: .
clone size: many
V gene: TRBV28
J gene: TRBJ1-2
CDR3 protein: CASTERARDGTYGYTF
CDR3 DNA: TGTGCCAGCACCGAACGGGCCCGGGACGGGACCTATGGCTACACCTTC

D gene: TRBD2
clone size: many
V gene: TRBV20-1
J gene: TRBJ2-7
CDR3 protein: CSASHGAGVGWEQYF
CDR3 DNA: TGCAGTGCTAGCCACGGAGCGGGAGTAGGGTGGGAGCAGTACTTC

D gene: .
clone size: few
V gene: TRBV20-1
J gene: TRBJ1-5
CDR3 protein: CSARKSGDNQPQHF
CDR3 DNA: TGCAGTGCTAGAAAAAGCGGGGACAATCAGCCCCAGCATTTT

D gene: TRBD2
clone size: .
V gene: TRBV10-3
J gene: TRBJ2-3
CDR3 protein: CAIKTSGYSTDTQYF
CDR3 DNA: TGTGCCATCAAGACTAGCGGATATAGCACAGATACGCAGTATTTT

D gene: TRBD1
clone size: many
V gene: TRBV6-5
J gene: TRBJ2-7
CDR3 protein: CASQGPGGSIEQYF
CDR3 DNA: TGTGCCAGCCAGGGGCCAGGGGGCTCGATTGAGCAGTACTTC

D gene: TRBD1
clone size: few
V gene: TRBV6-1
J gene: TRBJ1-6
CDR3 protein: CASSEAPGGTSYNSPLHF
CDR3 DNA: TGTGCCAGCAGTGAAGCGCCAGGGGGTACCTCCTATAATTCACCCCTCCACTTT

D gene: TRBD1
clone size: many
V gene: TRBV2
J gene: TRBJ2-7
CDR3 protein: CASRGTGGLDEQYF
CDR3 DNA: TGTGCCAGTAGAGGGACAGGGGGCCTGGACGAGCAGTACTTC

D gene: TRBD1
clone size: many
V gene: TRBV9
J gene: TRBJ2-1
CDR3 protein: CASSGITGGNEQFF
CDR3 DNA: TGTGCCAGCAGCGGAATAACAGGGGGCAATGAGCAGTTCTTC

D gene: .
clone size: many
V gene: TRBV7-2
J gene: TRBJ2-3
CDR3 protein: CASSLAPRDTQYF
CDR3 DNA: TGTGCCAGCAGCTTAGCTCCCAGAGATACGCAGTATTTT

D gene: .
clone size: many
V gene: TRBV24-1
J gene: TRBJ2-5
CDR3 protein: CATSDFPSVETQYF
CDR3 DNA: TGTGCCACCAGTGATTTCCCGAGCGTGGAGACCCAGTACTTC

D gene: .
clone size: few
V gene: TRBV25-1
J gene: TRBJ2-6
CDR3 protein: CASSESLTRAGANVLTF
CDR3 DNA: TGTGCCAGCAGTGAATCCCTTACACGGGCTGGGGCCAACGTCCTGACTTTC

D gene: TRBD1
clone size: many
V gene: TRBV20-1
J gene: TRBJ1-5
CDR3 protein: CSAGQVSNQPQHF
CDR3 DNA: TGCAGTGCCGGACAGGTTAGCAATCAGCCCCAGCATTTT

D gene: TRBD2
clone size: few
V gene: TRBV7-8
J gene: TRBJ2-7
CDR3 protein: CASSALIGASGIYEQYF
CDR3 DNA: TGTGCCAGCAGCGCACTAATCGGGGCTAGCGGGATATACGAGCAGTACTTC

D gene: .
clone size: many
V gene: TRBV6-2/TRBV6-3
J gene: TRBJ2-3
CDR3 protein: CASSLVNSGYTDTQYF
CDR3 DNA: TGTGCCAGCAGCCTCGTTAATAGCGGCTACACAGATACGCAGTATTTT

D gene: TRBD1
clone size: few
V gene: TRBV27
J gene: TRBJ2-7
CDR3 protein: CATTGGHEQYF
CDR3 DNA: TGTGCCACGACAGGGGGTCACGAGCAGTACTTC